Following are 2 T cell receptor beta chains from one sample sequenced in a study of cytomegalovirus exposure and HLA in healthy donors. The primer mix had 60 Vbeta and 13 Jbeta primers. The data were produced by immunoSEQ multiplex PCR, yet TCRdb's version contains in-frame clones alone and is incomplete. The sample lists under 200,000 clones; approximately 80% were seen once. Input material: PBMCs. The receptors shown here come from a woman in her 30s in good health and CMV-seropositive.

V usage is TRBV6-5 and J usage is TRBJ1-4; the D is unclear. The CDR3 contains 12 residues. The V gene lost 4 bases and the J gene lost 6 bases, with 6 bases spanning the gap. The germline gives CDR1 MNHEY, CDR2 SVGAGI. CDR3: CASSSIDEKLFF. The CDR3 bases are TGTGCCAGCAGTTCCATAGATGAAAAACTGTTTTTT.

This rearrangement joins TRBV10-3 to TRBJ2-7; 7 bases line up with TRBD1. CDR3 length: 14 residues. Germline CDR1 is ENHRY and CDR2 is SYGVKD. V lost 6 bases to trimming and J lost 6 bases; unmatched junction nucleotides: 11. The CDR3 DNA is TGTGCCATCAGCCTAGGGGGCGCCTTGTCCGAGCAGTACTTC. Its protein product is CAISLGGALSEQYF.